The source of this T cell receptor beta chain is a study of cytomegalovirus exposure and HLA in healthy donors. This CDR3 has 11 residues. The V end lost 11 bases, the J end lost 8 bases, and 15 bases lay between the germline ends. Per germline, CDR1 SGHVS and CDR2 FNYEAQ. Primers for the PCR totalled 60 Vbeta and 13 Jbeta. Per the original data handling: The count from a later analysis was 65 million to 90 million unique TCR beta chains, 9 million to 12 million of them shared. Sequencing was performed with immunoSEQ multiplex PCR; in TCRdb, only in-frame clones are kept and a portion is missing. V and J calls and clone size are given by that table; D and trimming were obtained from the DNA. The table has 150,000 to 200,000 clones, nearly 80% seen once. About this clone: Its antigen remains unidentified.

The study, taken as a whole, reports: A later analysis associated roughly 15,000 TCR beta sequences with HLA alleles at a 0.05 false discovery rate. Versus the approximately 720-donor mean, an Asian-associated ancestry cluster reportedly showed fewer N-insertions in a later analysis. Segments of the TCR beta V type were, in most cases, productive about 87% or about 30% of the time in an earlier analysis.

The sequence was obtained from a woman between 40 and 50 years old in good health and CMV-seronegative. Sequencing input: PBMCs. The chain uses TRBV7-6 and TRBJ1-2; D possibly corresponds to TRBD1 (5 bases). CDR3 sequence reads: CAPRGGDGYTF. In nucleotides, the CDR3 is TGTGCCCCCCGGGGCGGGGACGGCTACACCTTC.